This T cell receptor beta chain was profiled in a study of early T cells in non-severe SARS-CoV-2 infection. Study at large: Alpha and beta chains were unpaired, from unsorted whole-blood bulk RNA.

Germline CDR1 reads DFQATT; CDR2 reads SNEGSKA (reference sequence). Trimming took 0 bases from V and 0 from J, leaving 9 bases between them. The CDR3 length is 15 residues. The TCR library protocol attached unique molecular identifiers to the individual cDNA molecules. TCRdb re-derived calls from the 5' RACE reads in MiXCR, one entry per CDR3 protein. The sample lists tens of thousands of distinct CDR3 sequences, approximately 13% occurring once. About this clonotype: Its antigen remains unidentified.

The study, taken as a whole, reports: The matching step, a VDJdb search, favored anti-spike CD8 responses and missed private and CD4 specificities.

The source material was whole blood, sampled at baseline. J is TRBJ2-1 and V is TRBV20-1; tentatively, D is TRBD2 (5 bases). This TCR came from an adult who was a healthcare worker with PCR-confirmed SARS-CoV-2 infection or an uninfected control (not recorded which). The DNA for the CDR3 is TGCAGTGCTAGAGATATAGGGAGCTCCTACAATGAGCAGTTCTTC. Translation gives CSARDIGSSYNEQFF.